The present T cell receptor (beta chain) was sequenced within a study of T-cell reconstitution after alpha-beta-depleted transplantation in children. The study's findings and limits: Approximately two months post-transplant, alpha-beta T cells reportedly originated from several hundred expanded graft clones. T-cell counts and diversity at one year following transplant were attributed mainly to newly produced T cells. The high TCRbeta diversity at day 60 in some patients came from surviving recipient T cells and thymic progenitors.

Germline V lookup: CDR1 SEHNR, CDR2 FQNEAQ (reference sequence). Unmatched junction bases numbered 7, after V lost 4 bases and J lost 5 bases. The CDR3 is 15 residues long. Researchers prepared the TCRbeta library using unique molecular identifiers, the study reports. In TCRdb, the PCR reads were re-called with MiXCR into one record per CDR3 protein. The table shows about 110,000 distinct CDR3 sequences, with almost 6.5% occurring only once. This clonotype was observed a handful of times. The antigen is undetermined. The genes are TRBV7-9 and TRBJ2-2; 7 nucleotides line up with TRBD2. The sequence came from a male patient aged 2 to 10 who had a stem cell transplant for acute lymphoblastic leukemia, so the T cells may come from the graft donor. Specimen: PBMCs, mostly from graft donor cells, collected 360 days after TCRalphabeta/CD19-depleted stem cell transplant. The CDR3 spells CASSSVGGRTGELFF. Written as DNA, the CDR3 is TGTGCCAGCAGCTCGGTCGGGGGGAGGACCGGGGAGCTGTTTTTT.